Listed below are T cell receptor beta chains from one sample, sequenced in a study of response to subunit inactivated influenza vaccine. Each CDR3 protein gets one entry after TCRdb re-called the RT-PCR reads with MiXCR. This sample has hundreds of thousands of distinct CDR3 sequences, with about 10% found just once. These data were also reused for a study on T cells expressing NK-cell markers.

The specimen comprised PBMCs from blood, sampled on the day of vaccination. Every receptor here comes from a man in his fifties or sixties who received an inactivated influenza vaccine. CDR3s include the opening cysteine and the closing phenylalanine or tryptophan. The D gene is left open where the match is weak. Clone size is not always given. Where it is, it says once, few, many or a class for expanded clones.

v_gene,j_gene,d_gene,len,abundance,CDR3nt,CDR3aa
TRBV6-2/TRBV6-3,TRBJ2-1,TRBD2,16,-,TGTGCCAGCAGACAAACCGGGACTAGCGGGCTCGATGAGCAGTTCTTC,CASRQTGTSGLDEQFF
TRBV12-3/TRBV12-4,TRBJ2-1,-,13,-,TGTGCCAGCAGTGCTACCCTCGGCAATGAGCAGTTCTTC,CASSATLGNEQFF
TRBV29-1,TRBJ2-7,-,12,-,TGCAGCGCCCTAGGGAACTCCTACGAGCAGTACTTC,CSALGNSYEQYF
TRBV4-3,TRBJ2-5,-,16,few,TGCGCCAGCAGCCAAGATCCGGACTACCTACAAGAGACCCAGTACTTC,CASSQDPDYLQETQYF
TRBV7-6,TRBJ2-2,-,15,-,TGTGCCAGCAGCTTAGTAAGACTGCCGACCGGGGAGCTGTTTTTT,CASSLVRLPTGELFF
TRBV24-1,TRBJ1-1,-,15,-,TGTGCCACCAGTGATTTGGGACCGCAGAACACTGAAGCTTTCTTT,CATSDLGPQNTEAFF
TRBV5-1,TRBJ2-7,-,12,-,TGCGCCAGCAGCTTGGCTGGGAGCGAGCAGTACTTC,CASSLAGSEQYF
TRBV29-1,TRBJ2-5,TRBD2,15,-,TGCAGCGGACGTAGTGGGTCTAGCGGGGAAGAGACCCAGTACTTC,CSGRSGSSGEETQYF
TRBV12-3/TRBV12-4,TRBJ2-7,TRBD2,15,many,TGCGCCAGCAGCTTATCTAGCGGGAGCACCTACGAGCAGTACTTC,CASSLSSGSTYEQYF
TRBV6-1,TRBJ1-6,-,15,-,TGTGCCAGCAGCGGGTCAGTCGGGCTAGGATCACCCCTCCACTTT,CASSGSVGLGSPLHF
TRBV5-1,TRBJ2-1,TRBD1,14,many,TGTGCCAGCAGCCCGGGGACAGGCTACAATGAGCAGTTCTTC,CASSPGTGYNEQFF
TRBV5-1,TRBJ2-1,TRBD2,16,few,TGCGCCAGCAGCTTGGTCTCGGCGGGGGGGTACAATGAGCAGTTCTTC,CASSLVSAGGYNEQFF
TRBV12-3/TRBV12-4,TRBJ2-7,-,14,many,TGTGCCAGCAGTTCCTCGAATTGGGTTTACGAGCAGTACTTC,CASSSSNWVYEQYF
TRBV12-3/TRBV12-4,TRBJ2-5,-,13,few,TGTGCCAGCACCGTGACTAGACACGCGACCCAGTACTTC,CASTVTRHATQYF
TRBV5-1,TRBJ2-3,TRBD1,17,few,TGCGCCAGCAGCTTGCCCCTCCCGGGACAGGGGAAAGATACGCAGTATTTT,CASSLPLPGQGKDTQYF
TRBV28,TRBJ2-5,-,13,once,TGTGCCAGCAGATCCGGGCCCAAAGAGACCCAGTACTTC,CASRSGPKETQYF
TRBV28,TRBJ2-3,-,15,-,TGTGCCAGCAGTTTACGGGGGTTTGGCACAGATACGCAGTATTTT,CASSLRGFGTDTQYF
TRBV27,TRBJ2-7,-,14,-,TGTGCCAGCAGTGCCCTTTGGGATCGTTACGAGCAGTACTTC,CASSALWDRYEQYF
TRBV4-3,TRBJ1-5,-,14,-,TGCGCCAGCAGCCAAGCCCTCGGGATCCAGCCCCAGCATTTT,CASSQALGIQPQHF
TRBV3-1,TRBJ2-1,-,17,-,TGTGCCAGCAGCCACATCCTGCGGGGACGGAAGAGGAATGAGCAGTTCTTC,CASSHILRGRKRNEQFF
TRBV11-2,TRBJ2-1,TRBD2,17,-,TGTGCCAGCAGCTTCCTAGCGGGAGGTTTAGGTAACAATGAGCAGTTCTTC,CASSFLAGGLGNNEQFF
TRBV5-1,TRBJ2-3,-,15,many,TGCGCCAGCAGCTTGGCCCTAGCTAGTGCAGATACGCAGTATTTT,CASSLALASADTQYF
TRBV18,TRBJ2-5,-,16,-,TGTGCCAGCTCACCACCCGAGGAGTTCGGTAAAGAGACCCAGTACTTC,CASSPPEEFGKETQYF
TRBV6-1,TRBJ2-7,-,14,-,TGTGCCAGCAGCCCCGCAGGGGCGGGCTACGAGCAGTACTTC,CASSPAGAGYEQYF
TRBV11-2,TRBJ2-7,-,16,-,TGTGCCAGCAGCGGCTCGTTTACGGGAGTTGATTCCGAGCAGTACTTC,CASSGSFTGVDSEQYF
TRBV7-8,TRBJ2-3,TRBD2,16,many,TGTGCCAGCAGCTCTCCTAGCGGGGTTAGCACAGATACGCAGTATTTT,CASSSPSGVSTDTQYF